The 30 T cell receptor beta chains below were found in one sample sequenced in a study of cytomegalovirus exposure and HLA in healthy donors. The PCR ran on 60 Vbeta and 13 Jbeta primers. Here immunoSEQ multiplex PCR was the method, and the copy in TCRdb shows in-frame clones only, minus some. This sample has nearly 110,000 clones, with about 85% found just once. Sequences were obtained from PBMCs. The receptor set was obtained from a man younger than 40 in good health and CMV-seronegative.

CDR3 bases: TGTGCCAGCAGCTCCGGGGTTGACCAGTACTTC. Translation: CASSSGVDQYF. This sequence joins TRBV11-2 and TRBJ2-5; D might be TRBD2 (5 bases). The CDR3 sequence is 11 residues long. The germline V gene has CDR1 SGHAT and CDR2 FQNNGV. The germline V and J ends were trimmed by 4 bases and 10 bases, with 10 bases remaining between them.

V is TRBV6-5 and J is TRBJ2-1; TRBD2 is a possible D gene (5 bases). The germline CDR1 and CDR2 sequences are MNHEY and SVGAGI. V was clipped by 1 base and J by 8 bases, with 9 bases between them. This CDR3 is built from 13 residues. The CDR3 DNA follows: TGTGCCAGCAGTTACTACGGAGCGGATGAGCAGTTCTTC. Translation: CASSYYGADEQFF.

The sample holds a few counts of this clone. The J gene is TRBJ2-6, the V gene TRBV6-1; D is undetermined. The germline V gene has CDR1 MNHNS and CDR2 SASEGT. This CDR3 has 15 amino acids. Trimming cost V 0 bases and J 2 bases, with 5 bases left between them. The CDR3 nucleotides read TGTGCCAGCAGTGAAGCGGCGGCTGGGGCCAACGTCCTGACTTTC. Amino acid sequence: CASSEAAAGANVLTF.

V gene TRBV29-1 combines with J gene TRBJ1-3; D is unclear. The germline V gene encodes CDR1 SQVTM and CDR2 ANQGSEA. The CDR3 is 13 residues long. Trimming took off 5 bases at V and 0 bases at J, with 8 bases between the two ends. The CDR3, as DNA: TGCAGCGTTACACGTTCCTCTGGAAACACCATATATTTT. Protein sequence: CSVTRSSGNTIYF.

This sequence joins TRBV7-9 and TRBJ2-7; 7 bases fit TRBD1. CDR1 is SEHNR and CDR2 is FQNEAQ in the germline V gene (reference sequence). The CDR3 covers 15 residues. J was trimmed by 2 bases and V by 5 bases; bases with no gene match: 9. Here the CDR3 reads CASSPRATGAYEQYF. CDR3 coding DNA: TGTGCCAGCAGCCCACGGGCCACAGGGGCCTACGAGCAGTACTTC.

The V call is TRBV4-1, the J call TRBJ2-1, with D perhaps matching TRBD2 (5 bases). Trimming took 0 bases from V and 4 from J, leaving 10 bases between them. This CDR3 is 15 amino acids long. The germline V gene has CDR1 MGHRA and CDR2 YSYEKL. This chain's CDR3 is CASSQDSGEYNEQFF. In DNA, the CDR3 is TGCGCCAGCAGCCAAGACTCTGGGGAGTACAATGAGCAGTTCTTC.

The CDR3 spells CSVAGTGAYEQYF. DNA for the CDR3: TGCAGCGTTGCCGGGACAGGGGCTTACGAGCAGTACTTC. V is TRBV29-1 and J is TRBJ2-7; TRBD1 matches at 10 bases. V was pared by 4 bases and J by 4 bases, with 4 bases of the junction left unmatched. This CDR3 spans 13 amino acids. From germline, CDR1 is SQVTM and CDR2 ANQGSEA.

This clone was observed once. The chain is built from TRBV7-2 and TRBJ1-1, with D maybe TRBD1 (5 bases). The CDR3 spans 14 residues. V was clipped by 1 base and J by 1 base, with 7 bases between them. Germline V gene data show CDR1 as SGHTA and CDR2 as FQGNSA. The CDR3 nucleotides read TGTGCCAGCAGCTTAGGGGGGGGGAACACTGAAGCTTTCTTT. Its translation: CASSLGGGNTEAFF.

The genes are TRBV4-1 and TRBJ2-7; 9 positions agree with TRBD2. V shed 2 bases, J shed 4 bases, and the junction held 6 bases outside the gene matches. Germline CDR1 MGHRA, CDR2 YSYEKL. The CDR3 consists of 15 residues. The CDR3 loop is CASSQIAGVSYEQYF. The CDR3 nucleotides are TGCGCCAGCAGCCAAATAGCGGGAGTAAGTTACGAGCAGTACTTC.

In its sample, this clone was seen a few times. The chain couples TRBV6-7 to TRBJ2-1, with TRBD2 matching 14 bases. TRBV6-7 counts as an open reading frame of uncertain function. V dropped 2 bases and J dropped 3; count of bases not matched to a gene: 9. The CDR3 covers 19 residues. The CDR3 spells CASSYQGLAGVWLYNEQFF. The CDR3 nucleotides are TGTGCCAGCAGTTACCAGGGACTAGCGGGAGTGTGGCTCTACAATGAGCAGTTCTTC.

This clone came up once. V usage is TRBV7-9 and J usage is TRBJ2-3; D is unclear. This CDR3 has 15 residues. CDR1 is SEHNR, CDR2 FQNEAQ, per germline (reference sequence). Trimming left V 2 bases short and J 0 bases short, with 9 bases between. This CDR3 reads CASSLLQTSTDTQYF. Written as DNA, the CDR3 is TGTGCCAGCAGCTTATTGCAGACTAGCACAGATACGCAGTATTTT.

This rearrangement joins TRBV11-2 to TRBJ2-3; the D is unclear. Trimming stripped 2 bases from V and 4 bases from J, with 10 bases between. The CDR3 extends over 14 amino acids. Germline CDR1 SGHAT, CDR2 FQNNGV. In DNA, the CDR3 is TGTGCCAGCAGCTTAATGGTGGGCCCAGATACGCAGTATTTT. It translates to CASSLMVGPDTQYF.

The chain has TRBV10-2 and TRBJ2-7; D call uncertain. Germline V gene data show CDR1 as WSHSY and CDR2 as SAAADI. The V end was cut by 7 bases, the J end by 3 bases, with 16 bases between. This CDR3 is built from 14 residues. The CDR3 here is CASTPRQTVYEQYF. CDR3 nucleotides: TGCGCCAGCACCCCTCGCCAAACTGTCTACGAGCAGTACTTC.

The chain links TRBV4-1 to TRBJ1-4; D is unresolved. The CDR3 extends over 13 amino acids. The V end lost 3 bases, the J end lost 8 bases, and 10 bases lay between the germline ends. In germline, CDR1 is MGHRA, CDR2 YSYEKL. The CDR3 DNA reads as TGCGCCAGCAGCCACCAGGATAGGGAAAAACTGTTTTTT. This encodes CASSHQDREKLFF.

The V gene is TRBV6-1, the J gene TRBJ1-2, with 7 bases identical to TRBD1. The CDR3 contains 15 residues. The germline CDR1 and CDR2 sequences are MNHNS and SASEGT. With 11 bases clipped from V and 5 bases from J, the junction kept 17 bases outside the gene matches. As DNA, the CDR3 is TGTGCCGCTCGGGAGGGGGCGATGGCTCATTATGGCTACACCTTC. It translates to CAAREGAMAHYGYTF.

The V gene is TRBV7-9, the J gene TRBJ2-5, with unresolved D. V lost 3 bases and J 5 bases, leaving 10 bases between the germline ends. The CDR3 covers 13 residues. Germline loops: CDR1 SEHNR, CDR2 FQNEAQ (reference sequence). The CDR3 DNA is TGTGCCAGCAGCTTGGGCTCAACGGAGACCCAGTACTTC. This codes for CASSLGSTETQYF.

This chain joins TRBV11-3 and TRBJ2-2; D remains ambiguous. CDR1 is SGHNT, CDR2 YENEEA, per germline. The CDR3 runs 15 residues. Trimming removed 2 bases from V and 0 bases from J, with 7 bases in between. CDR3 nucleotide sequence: TGTGCCAGCAGCTTACAGCGTACGAACACCGGGGAGCTGTTTTTT. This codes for CASSLQRTNTGELFF.

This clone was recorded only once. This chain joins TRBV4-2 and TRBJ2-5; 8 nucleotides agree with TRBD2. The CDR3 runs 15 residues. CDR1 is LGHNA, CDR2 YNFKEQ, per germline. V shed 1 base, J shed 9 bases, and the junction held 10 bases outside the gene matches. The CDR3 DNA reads TGTGCCAGCAGCCAAGCCACTAGCGGAGGTACGGCCCAGTACTTC. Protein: CASSQATSGGTAQYF.

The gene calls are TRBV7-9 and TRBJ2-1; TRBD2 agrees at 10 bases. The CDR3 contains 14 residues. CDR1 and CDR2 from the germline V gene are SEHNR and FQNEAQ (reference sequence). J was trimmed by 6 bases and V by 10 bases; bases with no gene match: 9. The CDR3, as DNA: TGTGCCACACCAAGCGGGAGGGCGGGCAATGAGCAGTTCTTC. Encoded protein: CATPSGRAGNEQFF.

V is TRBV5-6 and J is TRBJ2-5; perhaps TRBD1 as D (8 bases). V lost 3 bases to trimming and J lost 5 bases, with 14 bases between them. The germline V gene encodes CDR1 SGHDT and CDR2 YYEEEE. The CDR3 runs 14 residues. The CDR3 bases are TGTGCCAGCAGCTCCGGACAGGGAGGGGAGACCCAGTACTTC. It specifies CASSSGQGGETQYF. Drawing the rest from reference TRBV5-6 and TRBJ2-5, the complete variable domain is DAGVTQSPTHLIKTRGQQVTLRCSPKSGHDTVSWYQQALGQGPQFIFQYYEEEERQRGNFPDRFSGHQFPNYSSELNVNALLLGDSALYLCASSSGQGGETQYFGPGTRLLVL.

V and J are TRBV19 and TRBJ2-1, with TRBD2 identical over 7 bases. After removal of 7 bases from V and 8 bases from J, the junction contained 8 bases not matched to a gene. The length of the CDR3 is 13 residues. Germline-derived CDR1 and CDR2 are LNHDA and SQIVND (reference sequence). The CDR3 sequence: CASTLRERDEQFF. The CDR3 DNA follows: TGTGCCAGTACCCTGCGGGAGCGCGATGAGCAGTTCTTC.

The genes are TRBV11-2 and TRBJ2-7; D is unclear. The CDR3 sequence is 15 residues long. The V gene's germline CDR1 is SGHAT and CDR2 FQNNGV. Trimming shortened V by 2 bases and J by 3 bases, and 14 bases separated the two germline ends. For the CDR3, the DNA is TGTGCCAGCAGCTTAATCGAGTACTCTCTCTACGAGCAGTACTTC. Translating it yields CASSLIEYSLYEQYF.

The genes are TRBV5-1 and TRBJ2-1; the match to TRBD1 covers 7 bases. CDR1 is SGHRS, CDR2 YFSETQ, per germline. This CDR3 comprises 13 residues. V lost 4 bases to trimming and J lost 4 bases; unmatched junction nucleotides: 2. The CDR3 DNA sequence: TGCGCCAGCAGCGGGGGACAGTACAATGAGCAGTTCTTC. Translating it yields CASSGGQYNEQFF.

This CDR3 reads CASAPTPPGGREQYF. The DNA of the CDR3 is TGTGCCAGCGCTCCCACTCCCCCGGGGGGCCGGGAGCAGTACTTC. The chain joins TRBV9 to TRBJ2-7; perhaps TRBD2 as D (7 bases). Germline V gives CDR1 SGDLS, CDR2 YYNGEE. V was shortened by 7 bases and J by 7 bases, with 24 bases between the two germline ends. This CDR3 is built from 15 residues.

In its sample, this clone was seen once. CDR3 DNA: TGTGCCTGGAGCACCGGGACAGGGAGGTCCGGGCAGTACTTC. This sequence encodes CAWSTGTGRSGQYF. The rearrangement uses TRBV30 and TRBJ2-7; 9 positions match TRBD1. Germline CDR1 is GTSNPN and CDR2 is SVGIG (reference sequence). The CDR3 loop spans 14 amino acids. Trimming took 3 bases from V and 9 from J; bases not matched to a gene: 12. Full variable domain (remainder filled in from reference TRBV30 and TRBJ2-7): SQTIHQWPATLVQPVGSPLSLECTVEGTSNPNLYWYRQAAGRGLQLLFYSVGIGQISSEVPQNLSASRPQDRQFILSSKKLLLSDSGFYLCAWSTGTGRSGQYFGPGTRLTVT.

This chain's CDR3 is CASSRGTANEKLFF. The CDR3 DNA sequence: TGCGCCAGCAGTCGGGGGACAGCTAATGAAAAACTGTTTTTT. The chain links TRBV5-1 to TRBJ1-4; 7 nucleotides line up with TRBD1. CDR1 SGHRS and CDR2 YFSETQ come from the germline V gene. This CDR3 has 14 amino acids. V lost 5 bases and J lost 3; bases outside the gene matches: 4. The full variable domain, in which reference TRBV5-1 and TRBJ1-4 provide the parts outside the CDR3, is KAGVTQTPRYLIKTRGQQVTLSCSPISGHRSVSWYQQTPGQGLQFLFEYFSETQRNKGNFPGRFSGRQFSNSRSEMNVSTLELGDSALYLCASSRGTANEKLFFGSGTQLSVL.

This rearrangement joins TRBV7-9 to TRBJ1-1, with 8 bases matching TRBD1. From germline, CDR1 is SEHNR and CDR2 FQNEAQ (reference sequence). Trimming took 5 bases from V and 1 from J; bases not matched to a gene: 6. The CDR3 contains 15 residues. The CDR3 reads CASSAPGGPNTEAFF. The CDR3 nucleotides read TGTGCCAGCAGCGCCCCAGGGGGCCCGAACACTGAAGCTTTCTTT.

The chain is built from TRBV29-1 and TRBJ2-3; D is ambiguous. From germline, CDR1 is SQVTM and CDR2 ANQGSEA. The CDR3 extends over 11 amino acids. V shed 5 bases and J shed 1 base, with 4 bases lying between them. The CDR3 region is CSVQGTDTQYF. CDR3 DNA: TGCAGCGTTCAGGGCACAGATACGCAGTATTTT.

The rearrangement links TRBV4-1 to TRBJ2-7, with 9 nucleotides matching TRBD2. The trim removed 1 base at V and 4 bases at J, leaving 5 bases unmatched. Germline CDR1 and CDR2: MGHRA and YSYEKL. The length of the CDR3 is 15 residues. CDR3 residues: CASSQGVAGAYEQYF. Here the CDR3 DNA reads TGCGCCAGCAGCCAAGGTGTAGCGGGGGCTTACGAGCAGTACTTC.

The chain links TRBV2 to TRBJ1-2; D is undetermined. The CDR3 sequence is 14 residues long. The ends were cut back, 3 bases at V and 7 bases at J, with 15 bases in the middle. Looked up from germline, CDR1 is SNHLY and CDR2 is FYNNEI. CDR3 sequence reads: CASSDWTLKGGYTF. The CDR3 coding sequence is TGTGCCAGCAGTGACTGGACTCTCAAGGGTGGCTACACCTTC.